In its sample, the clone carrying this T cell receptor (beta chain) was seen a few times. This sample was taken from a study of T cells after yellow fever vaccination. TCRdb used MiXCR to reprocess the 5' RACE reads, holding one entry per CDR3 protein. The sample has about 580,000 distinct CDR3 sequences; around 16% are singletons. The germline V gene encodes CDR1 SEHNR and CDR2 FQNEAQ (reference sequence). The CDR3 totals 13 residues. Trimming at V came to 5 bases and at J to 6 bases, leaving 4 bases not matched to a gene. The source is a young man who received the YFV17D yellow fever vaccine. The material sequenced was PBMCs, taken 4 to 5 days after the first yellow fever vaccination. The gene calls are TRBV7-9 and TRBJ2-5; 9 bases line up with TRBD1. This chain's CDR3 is CASSRDRVKTQYF. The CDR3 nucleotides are TGTGCCAGCAGCCGGGACAGGGTAAAGACCCAGTACTTC.